The 32 T cell receptor beta chains presented below share a single source sample, sequenced in a study of T cell changes during pregnancy in multiple sclerosis. Generated by immunoSEQ multiplex PCR, the TCRdb table keeps only in-frame clones and is missing some. The sample lists 40,000 or so clones, 92% seen once, with more than 5% in the top ten. The sample in question was CD8+ T cells from peripheral blood mononuclear cells, obtained in the third trimester of pregnancy. The source of these receptors is a female donor with multiple sclerosis, enrolled in a pregnancy study.

The chain employs TRBV9 and TRBJ2-2, with D perhaps matching TRBD2 (6 bases). V was trimmed by 3 bases and J by 1 base, leaving 13 bases between them. This CDR3 region has 16 residues. The V gene's germline CDR1 is SGDLS and CDR2 YYNGEE. The CDR3 reads CASSAPGGKNTGELFF. CDR3 coding DNA: TGTGCCAGCAGCGCCCCCGGGGGAAAGAACACCGGGGAGCTGTTTTTT. Full variable domain (remainder filled in from reference TRBV9 and TRBJ2-2): DSGVTQTPKHLITATGQRVTLRCSPRSGDLSVYWYQQSLDQGLQFLIQYYNGEERAKGNILERFSAQQFPDLHSELNLSSLELGDSALYFCASSAPGGKNTGELFFGEGSRLTVL.

This chain joins TRBV6-1 and TRBJ2-7; a possible D gene is TRBD1 (6 bases). The CDR3 totals 16 residues. Trimming pared 2 bases from V and 1 base from J, leaving 15 bases between. Germline V CDR1 and CDR2: MNHNS, SASEGT. CDR3 DNA: TGTGCCAGCAGTGAATTTGCTCAGGGGCCTTCCTACGAGCAGTACTTC. Encoded protein: CASSEFAQGPSYEQYF.

The V call is TRBV7-9, the J call TRBJ2-7; 8 nucleotides align to TRBD1. The V gene's germline CDR1 is SEHNR and CDR2 FQNEAQ (reference sequence). J was trimmed by 5 bases and V by 6 bases; bases with no gene match: 6. This CDR3 is 13 amino acids long. CDR3 nucleotides: TGTGCCAGCAGTTTACAGGGGGACCACGAGCAGTACTTC. Its translation is CASSLQGDHEQYF.

This sequence joins TRBV7-2 and TRBJ2-1, with D possibly matching TRBD1 (6 bases). The CDR3 covers 14 residues. Germline CDR1 is SGHTA and CDR2 is FQGNSA. The ends were cut back, 8 bases at V and 4 bases at J, with 15 bases in the middle. CDR3 region: CASLFPGVYNEQFF. The CDR3 DNA sequence: TGTGCCAGCCTTTTCCCAGGGGTTTACAATGAGCAGTTCTTC. Filled out from reference TRBV7-2 and TRBJ2-1, the complete variable domain reads GAGVSQSPSNKVTEKGKDVELRCDPISGHTALYWYRQSLGQGLEFLIYFQGNSAPDKSGLPSDRFSAERTGGSVSTLTIQRTQQEDSAVYLCASLFPGVYNEQFFGPGTRLTVL.

CDR3 amino acids: CASSYQGWTEAFF. The CDR3 DNA reads as TGTGCCAGCAGTTACCAGGGGTGGACTGAAGCTTTCTTT. This chain links TRBV6-5 with TRBJ1-1; the D gene is possibly TRBD1 (6 bases). The germline gives CDR1 MNHEY, CDR2 SVGAGI. This CDR3 comprises 13 residues. V lost 2 bases and J 5 bases, leaving 9 bases between the germline ends.

This clone was picked up one time. V usage is TRBV6-5 and J usage is TRBJ2-2, with 12 bases aligning to TRBD2. The CDR3 covers 15 residues. The germline CDR1 and CDR2 sequences are MNHEY and SVGAGI. The J segment lost 5 bases and the V segment lost 7 bases, leaving 5 bases of the junction unmatched. The CDR3 region has the DNA TGTGCCAGCACGCTAGCGGGAGGGTTTACCGGGGAGCTGTTTTTT. It encodes CASTLAGGFTGELFF.

The rearrangement uses TRBV4-3 and TRBJ2-7; the D gene is possibly TRBD2 (5 bases). V shed 0 bases and J shed 3 bases, with 9 bases lying between them. The V gene's germline CDR1 is LGHNA and CDR2 YSLEER. This CDR3 has 14 amino acids. Here the CDR3 reads CASSQDRTHYEQYF. In nucleotides, the CDR3 is TGCGCCAGCAGCCAAGACAGGACTCACTACGAGCAGTACTTC.

This chain links TRBV28 with TRBJ1-3, with TRBD1 matching 10 bases. J gave up 4 bases and V 7 bases, and 16 bases lay outside the gene matches. Germline V lookup: CDR1 MDHEN, CDR2 SYDVKM. The CDR3 sequence is 18 residues long. CDR3 nucleotide sequence: TGTGCCAGCAATCACCGGGACAGGGGACAGGCCTCAGGAAACACCATATATTTT. It codes for CASNHRDRGQASGNTIYF.

The chain employs TRBV7-9 and TRBJ1-2; 7 nucleotides align to TRBD1. The CDR3 runs 16 residues. CDR1 is SEHNR and CDR2 is FQNEAQ in the germline V gene (reference sequence). After removal of 5 bases from V and 4 bases from J, the junction contained 13 bases not matched to a gene. CDR3 DNA: TGTGCCAGCAGCACCGACAGGGCCGGGGTGGGCTATGGCTACACCTTC. It yields the protein CASSTDRAGVGYGYTF.

The count of this clone is one. The chain recombines TRBV9 with TRBJ2-1; a weak D match, TRBD1 (5 bases). This CDR3 has 12 residues. Trimming took off 3 bases at V and 9 bases at J, with 10 bases between the two ends. Germline lookup yields CDR1 SGDLS and CDR2 YYNGEE. CDR3 nucleotide sequence: TGTGCCAGCAGCGAAAAAGGGGCTGAGCAGTTCTTC. Amino acid sequence: CASSEKGAEQFF.

This clone appeared a single time. V is TRBV6-5 and J is TRBJ2-5; D is undetermined. Trimming cost V 4 bases and J 5 bases, with 14 bases left between them. The CDR3 is 14 residues long. CDR1 is MNHEY and CDR2 is SVGAGI in the germline V gene. The CDR3 sequence is CASSLGGGKETQYF. CDR3 nucleotides: TGTGCCAGCAGTTTAGGCGGTGGTAAGGAGACCCAGTACTTC.

The chain uses TRBV19 and TRBJ2-7; D remains ambiguous. Germline V gene sequence: CDR1 LNHDA, CDR2 SQIVND (reference sequence). Trimming cost V 3 bases and J 0 bases, with 9 bases left between them. The CDR3 length is 14 residues. The CDR3 spells CASSISPFSYEQYF. CDR3 DNA sequence: TGTGCCAGTAGTATCTCTCCTTTCTCCTACGAGCAGTACTTC.

This clone has a single count. The chain recombines TRBV7-9 with TRBJ2-6; TRBD1 matches 11 bases. CDR1 is SEHNR and CDR2 is FQNEAQ in the germline V gene (reference sequence). The trim removed 5 bases at V and 0 bases at J, leaving 6 bases unmatched. This CDR3 spans 18 amino acids. Here the CDR3 reads CASSPPGQGVSGANVLTF. The CDR3 DNA is TGTGCCAGCAGCCCCCCGGGACAGGGGGTCTCTGGGGCCAACGTCCTGACTTTC.

This clone was counted a single time. This rearrangement joins TRBV5-4 to TRBJ2-3; TRBD2 aligns across 12 bases. Germline trimming cut 5 bases from V and 1 base from J; bases unmatched to any gene: 5. Germline loops: CDR1 SGHNT, CDR2 YYREEE (reference sequence). This CDR3 region has 16 residues. Here the CDR3 reads CASRQTSGRGTDTQYF. For the CDR3, the DNA is TGTGCCAGCAGACAGACTAGCGGGAGAGGCACAGATACGCAGTATTTT.

The CDR3 nucleotides read TGTGCCAGCAGTTTACAAGACAGGGCTGAGCAAGAGACCCAGTACTTC. It encodes CASSLQDRAEQETQYF. The J gene is TRBJ2-5, the V gene TRBV28; 7 nucleotides align to TRBD1. The germline V gene has CDR1 MDHEN and CDR2 SYDVKM. With V trimmed by 2 bases and J by 2 bases, 8 bases remained unmatched. CDR3 size: 16 residues.

The rearrangement joins TRBV4-3 to TRBJ1-2; the match to TRBD1 covers 8 bases. Germline lookup yields CDR1 LGHNA and CDR2 YSLEER. Unmatched junction bases numbered 14, after V lost 1 base and J lost 7 bases. CDR3 length: 17 amino acids. CDR3 coding DNA: TGCGCCAGCAGCCAAGGTGTTACAGGGGGGATTCTTGCTGGCTACACCTTC. Translation: CASSQGVTGGILAGYTF.

The chain employs TRBV7-9 and TRBJ2-5, with TRBD2 as a possible D gene (5 bases). The CDR3 is made up of 16 amino acids. V lost 2 bases to trimming and J lost 2 bases, with 15 bases between them. The germline gives CDR1 SEHNR, CDR2 FQNEAQ (reference sequence). This CDR3 reads CASSLIGEEGQETQYF. CDR3 nucleotide sequence: TGTGCCAGCAGCTTAATCGGGGAAGAGGGACAAGAGACCCAGTACTTC.

This chain connects TRBV5-8 to TRBJ2-1; 11 positions match TRBD2. After removal of 6 bases from V and 5 bases from J, the junction contained 7 bases not matched to a gene. This CDR3 has 15 amino acids. Germline V gives CDR1 SGHTS, CDR2 YDEGEE. The CDR3 reads CASNYGTSGNNEQFF. DNA of the CDR3: TGTGCCAGCAACTACGGGACTAGCGGTAACAATGAGCAGTTCTTC.

Of note for this clone: Within the sample, other DNA sequences also encode this same CDR3. The J gene is TRBJ2-7, the V gene TRBV29-1; TRBD2 matches at 7 bases. The germline V gene has CDR1 SQVTM and CDR2 ANQGSEA. The CDR3 contains 12 residues. V was clipped by 3 bases and J by 2 bases; unmatched bases: 1. In DNA, the CDR3 is TGCAGCGTTGAGGGGGGGACCTACGAGCAGTACTTC. Encoded protein: CSVEGGTYEQYF.

V usage is TRBV6-1 and J usage is TRBJ2-3, with 7 bases identical to TRBD1. The CDR3 contains 14 residues. From germline, CDR1 is MNHNS and CDR2 SASEGT. V lost 3 bases and J lost 6; bases outside the gene matches: 6. CDR3 nucleotide sequence: TGTGCCAGCAGTGACTCACAGGGGTGGGATACGCAGTATTTT. As protein: CASSDSQGWDTQYF.

V usage is TRBV6-5 and J usage is TRBJ1-5; 7 bases agree with TRBD1. Per the germline V gene, CDR1 is MNHEY and CDR2 is SVGAGI. This CDR3 contains 15 residues. The junction had 8 bases not matched to a gene; V was cut back by 5 bases and J by 4 bases. The CDR3 loop reads CASSPSTGRNQPQHF. CDR3 coding DNA: TGTGCCAGCAGTCCATCGACAGGGAGGAATCAGCCCCAGCATTTT.

The chain employs TRBV14 and TRBJ1-2, with 7 bases matching TRBD1. V gave up 0 bases and J gave up 6 bases; unmatched junction bases: 7. Germline values: CDR1 SGHDN, CDR2 FVKESK. The CDR3 is 15 amino acids. The CDR3 nucleotides read TGTGCCAGCAGCCAAGAAAGACAGGGATTAAATGGCTACACCTTC. This encodes CASSQERQGLNGYTF.

This chain connects TRBV7-6 to TRBJ2-5; 8 bases fit TRBD2. The tail of the sequence fits TRBJ2-7 better, so the J call may be wrong. The CDR3 is 13 amino acids. Germline-derived CDR1 and CDR2 are SGHVS and FNYEAQ. CDR3 bases: TGTGCCAGCAGCTTATCGGGGGGGTACGAGCAGTACTTC. It translates to CASSLSGGYEQYF.

The CDR3 DNA follows: TGTGCCAGCAGTTCTAGGGAGGTTAGCTACAATGAGCAGTTCTTC. This codes for CASSSREVSYNEQFF. This rearrangement joins TRBV28 to TRBJ2-1; possibly TRBD2 for D (6 bases). The CDR3 is 15 residues long. Trimming removed 4 bases at V and 3 bases at J, with 13 bases between. Germline V lookup: CDR1 MDHEN, CDR2 SYDVKM.

The V call is TRBV5-4, the J call TRBJ2-1, with D tentatively TRBD1 (5 bases). Trimming took 2 bases from V and 2 from J, leaving 17 bases between them. The CDR3 loop spans 17 amino acids. From germline, CDR1 is SGHNT and CDR2 YYREEE (reference sequence). The CDR3 region has the DNA TGTGCCAGCAGCTTATGGGCCGGACACCAAGCCTACAATGAGCAGTTCTTC. Amino acid sequence: CASSLWAGHQAYNEQFF.

This sequence joins TRBV27 and TRBJ1-5, with unresolved D. CDR3 length: 16 amino acids. Germline V gives CDR1 MNHEY, CDR2 SMNVEV (reference sequence). The V end lost 4 bases, the J end lost 6 bases, and 19 bases lay between the germline ends. The CDR3, as DNA: TGTGCCAGCAGTTCCAAAAGGAGCCTCGCGGCTCAGCCCCAGCATTTT. Its protein is CASSSKRSLAAQPQHF.

The chain is built from TRBV28 and TRBJ2-1; TRBD2 is a possible D gene (6 bases). The CDR3 is 15 amino acids. CDR1 MDHEN and CDR2 SYDVKM come from the germline V gene. The ends were cut back, 5 bases at V and 3 bases at J, with 14 bases in the middle. The CDR3 is CASSHPSGGYNEQFF. The CDR3 nucleotides are TGTGCCAGCAGTCACCCCTCCGGGGGCTACAATGAGCAGTTCTTC.

For the CDR3, the DNA is TGTGCCAGCAGCTTGGGCACTAGCTCTGGAAACACCATATATTTT. Protein: CASSLGTSSGNTIYF. This chain uses TRBV5-4 with TRBJ1-3; no definite D call. CDR3 length: 15 amino acids. Deletions cut 0 bases from V and 0 bases from J, with 7 bases between. Looked up from germline, CDR1 is SGHNT and CDR2 is YYREEE (reference sequence).

The chain recombines TRBV2 with TRBJ2-3; 7 nucleotides match TRBD2. CDR3 length: 17 amino acids. V shed 2 bases, J shed 0 bases, and the junction held 8 bases outside the gene matches. Germline CDR1 reads SNHLY; CDR2 reads FYNNEI. CDR3 sequence reads: CASSEFRQGGSTDTQYF. CDR3 DNA: TGTGCCAGCAGTGAATTTCGGCAGGGAGGGAGCACAGATACGCAGTATTTT. The whole variable domain, remainder taken from reference TRBV2 and TRBJ2-3, is EPEVTQTPSHQVTQMGQEVILRCVPISNHLYFYWYRQILGQKVEFLVSFYNNEISEKSEIFDDQFSVERPDGSNFTLKIRSTKLEDSAMYFCASSEFRQGGSTDTQYFGPGTRLTVL.

The chain couples TRBV7-8 to TRBJ2-1, with 7 bases aligning to TRBD1. The CDR3 covers 13 residues. The V gene's germline CDR1 is SGHVS and CDR2 FQNEAQ. V dropped 4 bases and J dropped 4; count of bases not matched to a gene: 1. The DNA of the CDR3 is TGTGCCAGCAGCTACAGGGGATACAATGAGCAGTTCTTC. It codes for CASSYRGYNEQFF.

The gene calls are TRBV4-1 and TRBJ1-2; no reliable D call. The CDR3 has 15 amino acids. CDR1 MGHRA and CDR2 YSYEKL come from the germline V gene. The V end lost 1 base, the J end lost 0 bases, and 9 bases lay between the germline ends. The CDR3 nucleotides are TGCGCCAGCAGCCAAGGATATTCAGCTAACTATGGCTACACCTTC. Amino acid sequence: CASSQGYSANYGYTF.

The V gene is TRBV6-5, the J gene TRBJ2-2; a possible D gene is TRBD2 (6 bases). The germline CDR1 and CDR2 sequences are MNHEY and SVGAGI. The CDR3 consists of 15 residues. V was cut by 5 bases and J by 9 bases, with 19 bases left in between. CDR3 coding DNA: TGTGCCAGCAGTCAACGTGGGGCCCGGGGGTGGGAGCTGTTTTTT. Amino acid sequence: CASSQRGARGWELFF.